Reported below is one T cell receptor (beta chain). Assay: immunoSEQ multiplex PCR; the TCRdb copy retains only in-frame clones and omits some. The sample lists over 20,000 clones, roughly 81% occurring once. This record comes from a study of OX40 agonist ivuxolimab in advanced cancers. Samples of blood were obtained at baseline, on cycle 4 day 1, and on cycle 7 day 1. Trimming pared 2 bases from V and 6 bases from J, leaving 14 bases between. Germline V lookup: CDR1 MNHNY, CDR2 SVGAGI (reference sequence). This CDR3 comprises 14 residues. This TCR was sampled from an adult with an advanced solid tumor such as melanoma, head and neck, liver or kidney cancer. The material was CD4+ or CD8+ T cells sorted from blood, obtained in a trial of the OX40 agonist ivuxolimab. The gene calls are TRBV6-6 and TRBJ2-7; the D is unclear. CDR3: CASSYKGYFGEQYF. For the CDR3, the DNA is TGTGCCAGCAGTTACAAAGGGTACTTCGGCGAGCAGTACTTC.